The count of the clone carrying this T cell receptor beta chain is one. The antigen is undetermined. Time point defined: cycle 4 day 1 (C4D1), after 5 to 7 weeks of nivolumab. Every patient relapsed after autologous stem cell transplantation, and brentuximab vedotin exposure varied. The germline CDR1 and CDR2 sequences are SGHTA and FQGNSA. J lost 4 bases, V lost 7 bases, and 6 bases had no gene match. This CDR3 has 14 residues. This record belongs to a study of PD-1 blockade in classical Hodgkin lymphoma. Libraries were prepared by immunoSEQ multiplex PCR; TCRdb keeps only in-frame clonotypes and omits some of them. The sample comprises more than 7,500 clones, approximately 90% of which are singletons, and roughly 25% rests with the top ten. General observations from the study: Differences between repertoires have undefined causes, possibly disease activity or prior therapy.

The sequencing used peripheral blood mononuclear cells (PBMCs), collected before the fourth cycle of nivolumab. The rearrangement joins TRBV7-2 to TRBJ2-2, with 7 bases that match TRBD1. This clonotype was sampled from a human donor with classical Hodgkin lymphoma. This CDR3 is CASNLPGGTGELFF. The DNA of the CDR3 is TGTGCCAGCAACCTTCCAGGGGGCACCGGGGAGCTGTTTTTT.